This T cell receptor (beta chain) was found in a study of early T cells in non-severe SARS-CoV-2 infection. Study-level information: Chains stayed unpaired after sequencing of bulk RNA from unsorted whole blood. Study findings and constraints: Anti-spike CD8 responses were favored by VDJdb matching, which missed private and CD4 specificities.

The sample holds many counts of this clonotype. Its antigen is not identified. TCRdb processed the 5' RACE reads anew with MiXCR; each CDR3 protein has one entry. The data show about 30,000 distinct CDR3 sequences, 3.9% seen once. Per germline, CDR1 SQVTM and CDR2 ANQGSEA. CDR3 size: 12 residues. Trimming took 2 bases from V and 5 from J, leaving 9 bases between them. The sample consisted of whole blood. The source is an adult who was a healthcare worker with PCR-confirmed SARS-CoV-2 infection or an uninfected control (not recorded which). The V and J genes are TRBV29-1 and TRBJ2-5; D is uncertain. CDR3 amino acids: CSVELVGETQYF. The CDR3 DNA sequence: TGCAGCGTTGAACTAGTTGGGGAGACCCAGTACTTC. Complete variable domain (other parts from reference TRBV29-1 and TRBJ2-5): SAVISQKPSRDICQRGTSLTIQCQVDSQVTMMFWYRQQPGQSLTLIATANQGSEATYESGFVIDKFPISRPNLTFSTLTVSNMSPEDSSIYLCSVELVGETQYFGPGTRLLVL.